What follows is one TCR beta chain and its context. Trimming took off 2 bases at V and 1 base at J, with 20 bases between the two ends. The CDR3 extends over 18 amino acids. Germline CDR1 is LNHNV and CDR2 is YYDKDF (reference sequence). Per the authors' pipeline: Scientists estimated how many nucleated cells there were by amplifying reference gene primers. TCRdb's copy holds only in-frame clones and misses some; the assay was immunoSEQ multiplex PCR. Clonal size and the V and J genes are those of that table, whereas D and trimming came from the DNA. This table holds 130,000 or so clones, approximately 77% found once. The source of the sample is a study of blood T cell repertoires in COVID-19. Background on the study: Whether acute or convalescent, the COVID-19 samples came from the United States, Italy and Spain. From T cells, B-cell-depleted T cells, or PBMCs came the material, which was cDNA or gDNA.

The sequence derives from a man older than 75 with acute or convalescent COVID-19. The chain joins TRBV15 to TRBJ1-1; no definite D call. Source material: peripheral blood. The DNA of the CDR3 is TGTGCCACCAGCAGAAGCTCGGGGATATTGGCTTCGAACACTGAAGCTTTCTTT. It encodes CATSRSSGILASNTEAFF. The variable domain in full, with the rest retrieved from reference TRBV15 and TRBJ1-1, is DAMVIQNPRYQVTQFGKPVTLSCSQTLNHNVMYWYQQKSSQAPKLLFHYYDKDFNNEADTPDNFQSRRPNTSFCFLDIRSPGLGDTAMYLCATSRSSGILASNTEAFFGQGTRLTVV.